Each of the 15 T cell receptor beta chains below was sequenced from the same sample in a study of cytomegalovirus exposure and HLA in healthy donors. PCR primers comprised 60 Vbeta and 13 Jbeta primers. Method: immunoSEQ multiplex PCR; TCRdb's copy keeps in-frame clones and lacks some. The data contain 90,000 to 130,000 clones, roughly three quarters of them singletons. Material for sequencing was PBMCs. Receptors were obtained from a woman under 30 in good health and CMV-seropositive.

The rearrangement links TRBV9 to TRBJ1-4, with D possibly matching TRBD1 (6 bases). This CDR3 is built from 15 residues. The germline gives CDR1 SGDLS, CDR2 YYNGEE. Trimming took 4 bases from V and 10 from J, leaving 20 bases between them. CDR3 region: CASSSLPGAPGKLFF. CDR3 nucleotide sequence: TGTGCCAGCAGCTCGCTACCAGGGGCGCCGGGAAAACTGTTTTTT.

The chain uses TRBV11-1 and TRBJ2-2; D uncertain. The CDR3 runs to 16 residues. The ends were cut back, 4 bases at V and 6 bases at J, with 18 bases in the middle. Germline assignment: CDR1 SGHAT and CDR2 FQDESV (reference sequence). The CDR3 coding sequence is TGTGCCAGCAGCTCTGCTCGCCGGTTCATGGCCGGGGAGCTGTTTTTT. Translation: CASSSARRFMAGELFF.

This clone appeared once. The chain links TRBV18 to TRBJ1-1; D not certain. This CDR3 is 15 amino acids long. Germline CDR1 and CDR2: KGHSH and LQKENI. The germline V and J ends were trimmed by 0 bases and 4 bases, with 12 bases remaining between them. CDR3 nucleotide sequence: TGTGCCAGCTCACCACCGTTGGCGGGGAGCACTGAAGCTTTCTTT. Amino acids: CASSPPLAGSTEAFF.

The V gene is TRBV10-1, the J gene TRBJ2-4; possible D gene TRBD2, 6 bases. This CDR3 region has 16 residues. V was pared by 4 bases and J by 6 bases, with 19 bases between. The germline CDR1 and CDR2 sequences are WNHNN and SYGVQD (reference sequence). The CDR3, as DNA: TGCGCCAGCAGTGCGATGACTCCCCCGGAGGGAAACATTCAGTACTTC. Translated: CASSAMTPPEGNIQYF.

This chain uses TRBV7-9 with TRBJ2-1; D is unclear. Germline V CDR1 and CDR2: SEHNR, FQNEAQ (reference sequence). CDR3 length equals 15 residues. The V gene lost 2 bases and the J gene lost 8 bases, with 16 bases spanning the gap. The CDR3 DNA reads as TGTGCCAGCAGCTTATCACGGTTGACTGTCCATGAGCAGTTCTTC. Protein product: CASSLSRLTVHEQFF.

The chain employs TRBV10-3 and TRBJ1-1; possibly TRBD1 for D (6 bases). V lost 4 bases and J lost 3, with 9 bases in between. This CDR3 has 13 amino acids. Germline V gene data show CDR1 as ENHRY and CDR2 as SYGVKD. The CDR3 protein is CAISAGGHTEAFF. The DNA of the CDR3 is TGTGCCATCAGTGCGGGGGGGCACACTGAAGCTTTCTTT.

V usage is TRBV7-3 and J usage is TRBJ2-3, with unresolved D. The CDR3 runs 13 residues. Germline values: CDR1 SGHTA, CDR2 FQGTGA. Trimming stripped 1 base from V and 4 bases from J, with 6 bases between. CDR3 nucleotide sequence: TGTGCCAGCAGCTTAATTCCCGCAGATACGCAGTATTTT. This translates into CASSLIPADTQYF.

This clone was picked up a small number of times. V usage is TRBV7-6 and J usage is TRBJ2-3; the match to TRBD2 covers 10 bases. With V trimmed by 5 bases and J by 1 base, 6 bases remained unmatched. CDR1 and CDR2 from the germline V gene are SGHVS and FNYEAQ. The CDR3 covers 16 residues. CDR3 DNA sequence: TGTGCCAGCAGCACTCTAGCGGGAGAAGGCACAGATACGCAGTATTTT. Its translation: CASSTLAGEGTDTQYF.

This clone has more than one count but fewer than ten. The rearrangement links TRBV7-2 to TRBJ2-7; TRBD1 agrees at 8 bases. V trimming: 5 bases; J trimming: 6 bases; junction bases outside the gene matches: 15. The CDR3 sequence is 16 residues long. In germline, CDR1 is SGHTA, CDR2 FQGNSA. The CDR3 sequence is CASSGRGTGGGSEQYF. The CDR3 DNA is TGTGCCAGCAGCGGAAGGGGGACAGGCGGTGGGTCCGAGCAGTACTTC.

This clone showed up just a few times. The chain combines TRBV30 with TRBJ1-3; TRBD1 matches at 7 bases. The CDR3 sequence is 15 residues long. V gave up 5 bases and J gave up 3 bases; unmatched junction bases: 10. Germline V lookup: CDR1 GTSNPN, CDR2 SVGIG (reference sequence). The chain's CDR3 is CAWGEGGWYGNTIYF. The CDR3 DNA follows: TGTGCCTGGGGAGAAGGGGGCTGGTATGGAAACACCATATATTTT.

The chain carries TRBV4-1 and TRBJ2-7; D not certain. Looked up from germline, CDR1 is MGHRA and CDR2 is YSYEKL. Trimming removed 1 base from V and 3 bases from J, with 4 bases in between. The CDR3 consists of 12 residues. The CDR3 here is CASSQGGYEQYF. CDR3 nucleotide sequence: TGCGCCAGCAGCCAAGGAGGCTACGAGCAGTACTTC.

This chain joins TRBV19 and TRBJ1-1, with D possibly TRBD1 on 5 matching bases. Deletions cut 3 bases from V and 4 bases from J, with 18 bases between. CDR1 and CDR2 (germline): LNHDA, SQIVND (reference sequence). The CDR3 runs 16 residues. The CDR3 here is CASSIVGGNMRTEAFF. Written as DNA, the CDR3 is TGTGCCAGTAGTATTGTGGGGGGAAATATGCGCACTGAAGCTTTCTTT.

The V and J genes are TRBV7-8 and TRBJ2-1, with a tentative D call TRBD1 (5 bases). CDR3 length: 13 residues. V was pared by 3 bases and J by 2 bases, with 5 bases between. Per germline, CDR1 SGHVS and CDR2 FQNEAQ. The CDR3 DNA sequence: TGTGCCAGCAGCTTGACAGCCTACAATGAGCAGTTCTTC. It translates to CASSLTAYNEQFF.

A single count supports this clone. This chain connects TRBV28 to TRBJ2-7, with D maybe TRBD1 (6 bases). The CDR3 is 17 residues long. CDR1 is MDHEN and CDR2 is SYDVKM in the germline V gene. Between the trimmed V and J ends, which lost 4 bases and 0 bases, there was a span of 19 bases. CDR3: CASSSRNTGISSYEQYF. CDR3 sequence (DNA): TGTGCCAGCAGTTCACGCAATACAGGGATTAGCTCCTACGAGCAGTACTTC. The whole variable domain, filled in from reference TRBV28 and TRBJ2-7, reads DVKVTQSSRYLVKRTGEKVFLECVQDMDHENMFWYRQDPGLGLRLIYFSYDVKMKEKGDIPEGYSVSREKKERFSLILESASTNQTSMYLCASSSRNTGISSYEQYFGPGTRLTVT.

The J gene is TRBJ2-2, the V gene TRBV6-6; D is perhaps TRBD1 (6 bases). Germline V gives CDR1 MNHNY, CDR2 SVGAGI (reference sequence). This CDR3 has 15 residues. V was trimmed by 7 bases and J by 3 bases, leaving 15 bases between them. The CDR3 here is CASNSLGAHTGELFF. The CDR3 DNA is TGTGCCAGCAACTCCTTGGGGGCGCACACCGGGGAGCTGTTTTTT.